The 26 T cell receptor beta chains presented below share a single source sample, sequenced in a study of blood T cell repertoires in COVID-19. Method: immunoSEQ multiplex PCR; TCRdb's copy keeps in-frame clones and lacks some. Among approximately 130,000 clones, roughly 88% were seen once, and the ten largest hold approximately 8%. Sequencing was carried out using peripheral blood. The receptors originated from a man aged 45-60 years with acute or convalescent COVID-19.

V usage is TRBV5-4 and J usage is TRBJ1-2; 10 bases align to TRBD1. V shed 4 bases and J 2 bases; nucleotides not matched to a gene: 5. The CDR3 consists of 15 residues. CDR1 SGHNT and CDR2 YYREEE come from the germline V gene (reference sequence). The CDR3 loop is CASSSRQGANYGYTF. CDR3 bases: TGTGCCAGCAGCAGCCGACAGGGGGCAAACTATGGCTACACCTTC.

This rearrangement joins TRBV5-6 to TRBJ2-1; D uncertain. CDR3 length: 16 residues. Per the germline V gene, CDR1 is SGHDT and CDR2 is YYEEEE. Trimming removed 0 bases from V and 8 bases from J, with 18 bases in between. The CDR3 sequence: CASSLAVEARLYEQFF. The DNA for the CDR3 is TGTGCCAGCAGCTTGGCCGTCGAGGCTCGCCTCTATGAGCAGTTCTTC.

This chain joins TRBV10-2 and TRBJ2-7, with TRBD2 matching 9 bases. The germline gives CDR1 WSHSY, CDR2 SAAADI. CDR3 length: 15 amino acids. V lost 6 bases and J lost 4; bases outside the gene matches: 10. The CDR3 bases are TGCGCCAGCAGGGTAATAGCGGGAGAAACTTACGAGCAGTACTTC. The encoded protein is CASRVIAGETYEQYF.

The chain links TRBV9 to TRBJ2-2; no clear D. V was clipped by 0 bases and J by 4 bases, with 4 bases between them. The CDR3 contains 13 residues. The germline V gene encodes CDR1 SGDLS and CDR2 YYNGEE. CDR3 sequence: CASSVVGTGELFF. For the CDR3, the DNA is TGTGCCAGCAGCGTAGTCGGCACCGGGGAGCTGTTTTTT.

The chain employs TRBV6-5 and TRBJ2-6; D not certain. The CDR3 is 14 residues long. From germline, CDR1 is MNHEY and CDR2 SVGAGI. V gave up 5 bases and J gave up 0 bases, with 5 bases separating them. The CDR3 coding sequence is TGTGCCAGCAGTACAGTCTCTGGGGCCAACGTCCTGACTTTC. Protein product: CASSTVSGANVLTF.

This clone showed up just once. CDR3 sequence: CAWTRRVAVTEAFF. DNA for the CDR3: TGTGCCTGGACCCGCCGGGTCGCCGTAACTGAAGCTTTCTTT. This sequence joins TRBV30 and TRBJ1-1; D not resolved. The ends were cut back, 4 bases at V and 5 bases at J, with 17 bases in the middle. CDR1 is GTSNPN, CDR2 SVGIG, per germline (reference sequence). The CDR3 loop spans 14 amino acids.

The J gene is TRBJ2-5, the V gene TRBV11-3; 7 bases map to TRBD2. Germline V lookup: CDR1 SGHNT, CDR2 YENEEA. V lost 4 bases to trimming and J lost 3 bases; unmatched junction nucleotides: 11. This CDR3 has 16 amino acids. This chain's CDR3 is CASSSWGGGGKETQYF. Written as DNA, the CDR3 is TGTGCCAGCAGCTCCTGGGGCGGCGGGGGAAAAGAGACCCAGTACTTC.

This chain uses TRBV30 with TRBJ2-2; 15 nucleotides align to TRBD2. Germline V gene data show CDR1 as GTSNPN and CDR2 as SVGIG (reference sequence). The CDR3 extends over 18 amino acids. Germline trimming cut 6 bases from V and 6 bases from J; bases unmatched to any gene: 14. The CDR3 spells CACYSGLAGGHAAGELFF. The CDR3 DNA follows: TGTGCCTGTTACTCGGGACTAGCGGGAGGACACGCCGCCGGGGAGCTGTTTTTT.

The rearrangement links TRBV5-4 to TRBJ1-2; D gene uncertain. The CDR3 loop spans 15 amino acids. Trimming shortened V by 4 bases and J by 3 bases, and 16 bases separated the two germline ends. The germline V gene has CDR1 SGHNT and CDR2 YYREEE (reference sequence). The CDR3 spells CASSDAPFSDYGYTF. The CDR3 nucleotides are TGTGCCAGCAGCGACGCCCCTTTTAGCGACTATGGCTACACCTTC.

CDR3 protein: CASSSTGGYGYTF. CDR3 sequence (DNA): TGTGCCAGTAGTTCGACAGGGGGCTATGGCTACACCTTC. This chain joins TRBV19 and TRBJ1-2; 9 nucleotides align to TRBD1. This CDR3 has 13 residues. Germline V lookup: CDR1 LNHDA, CDR2 SQIVND (reference sequence). Trimming removed 5 bases from V and 4 bases from J; junction bases left unmatched: 2.

This clone was observed a few times. This chain joins TRBV12-5 and TRBJ1-4; 7 positions match TRBD1. This CDR3 is built from 19 residues. Germline CDR1 and CDR2: LGHNT and FRNRAP. Unmatched junction bases numbered 13, after V lost 3 bases and J lost 0 bases. The CDR3 protein is CASGFLYDRAAATNEKLFF. In DNA form, the CDR3 reads TGTGCTAGTGGTTTTCTTTACGACAGGGCAGCCGCAACTAATGAAAAACTGTTTTTT.

There are a few counts of this clone. The V call is TRBV3-1 (or the pseudogene TRBV3-2), the J call TRBJ2-7; 12 bases align to TRBD2. Losses at the gene ends were 1 base for V and 7 bases for J; bases not matched to a gene: 8. The germline V gene has CDR1 LGHDT and CDR2 YNNKEL (reference sequence). The CDR3 spans 16 residues. The CDR3 loop is CASSQALAGGPAEQYF. The CDR3, as DNA: TGTGCCAGCAGCCAAGCACTAGCGGGAGGACCTGCGGAGCAGTACTTC.

The chain combines TRBV3-1 (or the pseudogene TRBV3-2) with TRBJ2-2, with TRBD2 identical over 10 bases. V shed 7 bases, J shed 7 bases, and the junction held 12 bases outside the gene matches. Germline loops: CDR1 LGHDT, CDR2 YNNKEL (reference sequence). CDR3 length equals 16 residues. The CDR3 spells CASNTNLAGEVGELFF. The CDR3 region has the DNA TGTGCCAGCAACACAAACCTAGCGGGAGAGGTCGGGGAGCTGTTTTTT.

The chain couples TRBV7-8 to TRBJ2-7, with 8 bases lining up with TRBD1. The CDR3 extends over 15 amino acids. Germline CDR1 SGHVS, CDR2 FQNEAQ. V lost 1 base to trimming and J lost 4 bases; unmatched junction nucleotides: 6. CDR3 protein: CASSLVSGGAYEQYF. The CDR3 nucleotides read TGTGCCAGCAGCTTAGTTTCAGGGGGCGCGTACGAGCAGTACTTC.

This rearrangement joins TRBV30 to TRBJ1-1; D is undetermined. Germline V gives CDR1 GTSNPN, CDR2 SVGIG (reference sequence). The germline V and J ends were trimmed by 0 bases and 2 bases, with 10 bases remaining between them. CDR3 length equals 14 residues. DNA of the CDR3: TGTGCCTGGAGTGTGGGCCAGGTTAACACTGAAGCTTTCTTT. Translated: CAWSVGQVNTEAFF.

The chain links TRBV10-3 to TRBJ2-7; the match to TRBD1 covers 7 bases. Germline assignment: CDR1 ENHRY and CDR2 SYGVKD. This CDR3 has 13 amino acids. With V trimmed by 4 bases and J by 0 bases, 0 bases remained unmatched. CDR3: CAISGQGSYEQYF. The CDR3 region has the DNA TGTGCCATCAGTGGACAGGGCTCCTACGAGCAGTACTTC.

The chain joins TRBV18 to TRBJ2-1, with 9 bases lining up with TRBD1. CDR1 is KGHSH, CDR2 LQKENI, per germline. This CDR3 region has 16 residues. V lost 4 bases to trimming and J lost 9 bases; unmatched junction nucleotides: 13. The CDR3 DNA reads TGTGCCAGCTCACAAACGCCCGGGACAGGGAAAGCTGAGCAGTTCTTC. Encoded protein: CASSQTPGTGKAEQFF.

V gene TRBV5-1 combines with J gene TRBJ2-2; 7 nucleotides line up with TRBD1. The junction had 10 bases not matched to a gene; V was cut back by 5 bases and J by 3 bases. The CDR3 has 16 amino acids. Germline CDR1 is SGHRS and CDR2 is YFSETQ. In DNA form, the CDR3 reads TGCGCCAGCAGGAAGACCGGGACAGATTACACCGGGGAGCTGTTTTTT. This translates into CASRKTGTDYTGELFF.

CDR3 in amino acids: CASSLGRGRGYEQYF. DNA for the CDR3: TGTGCCAGCAGCTTAGGACGGGGCAGGGGTTACGAGCAGTACTTC. The J gene is TRBJ2-7, the V gene TRBV13; a weak D match, TRBD1 (6 bases). Deletions cut 0 bases from V and 4 bases from J, with 13 bases between. CDR3 length: 15 residues. Germline V gene lookup returns CDR1 PRHDT and CDR2 FYEKMQ (reference sequence).

The J gene is TRBJ2-3, the V gene TRBV12-2; TRBD2 reflects the table's D call only, with no check against the DNA. TRBV12-2 is a listed pseudogene. CDR3 size: 16 residues. The CDR3 DNA is TGTGCAAGTCGCCATAATACAGCGGCTAGCACAGATACGCAGTATTTT. Its translation: CASRHNTAASTDTQYF.

The chain uses TRBV12-3 or TRBV12-4 and TRBJ2-3, with TRBD2 identical over 8 bases. The CDR3 length is 13 residues. Trimming cost V 6 bases and J 6 bases; bases outside gene matches: 5. The CDR3 region has the DNA TGTGCCAGCAGGGTAGCGGGAATGGATACGCAGTATTTT. Amino acid sequence: CASRVAGMDTQYF.

The gene calls are TRBV23-1 and TRBJ1-6; D unresolved. TRBV23-1 is labeled an ORF, and its function is uncertain. Trimming removed 8 bases at V and 8 bases at J, with 22 bases between. CDR3 length: 16 residues. The DNA for the CDR3 is TGCGCCAGCCTCCCCCGCACAAACCTCTCAGATTCACCCCTCCACTTT. Translation gives CASLPRTNLSDSPLHF.

The chain carries TRBV6-5 and TRBJ1-5, with 9 bases identical to TRBD1. V lost 6 bases to trimming and J lost 2 bases; unmatched junction nucleotides: 2. Germline values: CDR1 MNHEY, CDR2 SVGAGI. The CDR3 sequence is 14 residues long. CDR3 nucleotides: TGTGCCAGCAGGGACAGGGGAGGCAATCAGCCCCAGCATTTT. Amino acid sequence: CASRDRGGNQPQHF.

This chain uses TRBV27 with TRBJ2-3; tentatively, D is TRBD2 (6 bases). The germline V gene has CDR1 MNHEY and CDR2 SMNVEV (reference sequence). The CDR3 runs 14 residues. With 7 bases removed from V and 2 bases from J, the gap between germline ends came to 13 bases. Here the CDR3 DNA reads TGTGCCAGCATTGGCGGGGCTGCCACAGATACGCAGTATTTT. Translating it yields CASIGGAATDTQYF.

The CDR3 loop is CASSQSSGRNEQFF. CDR3 nucleotides: TGTGCCAGCAGCCAGTCCAGCGGGAGAAATGAGCAGTTCTTC. The chain couples TRBV7-8 to TRBJ2-1, with 8 positions matching TRBD2. The germline V gene encodes CDR1 SGHVS and CDR2 FQNEAQ. The CDR3 totals 14 residues. V gave up 5 bases and J gave up 7 bases; unmatched junction bases: 7.

The chain recombines TRBV18 with TRBJ1-2, with a weak D call TRBD1 (5 bases). This CDR3 contains 13 residues. Germline V lookup: CDR1 KGHSH, CDR2 LQKENI. V lost 0 bases to trimming and J lost 4 bases, with 6 bases between them. The CDR3 sequence: CASSPPDSYGYTF. CDR3 nucleotide sequence: TGTGCCAGCTCACCACCCGACAGCTATGGCTACACCTTC. Based on the CDR3 plus reference TRBV18 and TRBJ1-2, the full variable domain is NAGVMQNPRHLVRRRGQEARLRCSPMKGHSHVYWYRQLPEEGLKFMVYLQKENIIDESGMPKERFSAEFPKEGPSILRIQQVVRGDSAAYFCASSPPDSYGYTFGSGTRLTVV.